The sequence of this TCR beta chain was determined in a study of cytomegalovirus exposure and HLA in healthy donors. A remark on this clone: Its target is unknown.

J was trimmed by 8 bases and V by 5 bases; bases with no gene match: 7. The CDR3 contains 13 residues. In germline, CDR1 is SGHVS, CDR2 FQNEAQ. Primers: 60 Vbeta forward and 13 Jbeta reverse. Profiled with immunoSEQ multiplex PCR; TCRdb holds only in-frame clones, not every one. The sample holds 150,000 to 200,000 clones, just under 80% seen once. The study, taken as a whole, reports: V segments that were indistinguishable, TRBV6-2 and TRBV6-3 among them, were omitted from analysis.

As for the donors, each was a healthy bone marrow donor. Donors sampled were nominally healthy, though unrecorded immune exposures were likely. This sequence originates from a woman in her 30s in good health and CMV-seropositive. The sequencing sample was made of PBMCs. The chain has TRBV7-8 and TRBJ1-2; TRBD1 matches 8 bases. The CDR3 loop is CASSPVTGAGYTF. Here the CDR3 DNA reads TGTGCCAGCAGCCCAGTGACAGGGGCCGGCTACACCTTC.